These T cell receptor beta chains were read from a single sample in a study of spatial heterogeneity in lung cancer. MiXCR, applied by TCRdb to the 5' RACE reads, yields one record per CDR3 protein. The sample holds 100,000 to 110,000 distinct CDR3 sequences; 3.5% to 5% are singletons and the top ten take roughly 20%. The source was lung tumor tissue, collected at surgery. The receptors were gathered from a male donor with early-stage non-small cell lung cancer. Each CDR3 is given without its conserved first and last residue. Clone size is not always given. Where it is, it says once, few, many or a class for expanded clones.

length	size	V	CDR3
13	many	TRBV27	ASSLLGLPTDTQY
16	medium-sized	TRBV11-3	ASSLDHPPGDSNQPQH
12	many	TRBV12-3/TRBV12-4	ASTPRGRNSPLH
10	many	TRBV12-3/TRBV12-4	ASSPRLGRAF
15	many	TRBV6-1	ASSRNSYRVLSTEAF
11	many	TRBV3-1	ASSQVEESEQY
13	few	TRBV11-2	ASSLGQRYTGELF
14	many	TRBV28	ASSPLASHSYNEQF
12	many	TRBV11-2	ASSPGLAGGELF
13	many	TRBV12-3/TRBV12-4	ASSGSGKGGNEQF
10	many	TRBV3-1	ASSQAGSSAF
13	many	TRBV7-9	ASSLVLAGANEQF
11	NA	TRBV5-1	ASSSGHYNEQF
14	few	TRBV9	ASSAAGTGLNSPLH
13	many	TRBV4-1	ASSQGISGMFEQF
12	many	TRBV29-1	SVGPGQVTDTQY
15	many	TRBV6-5	ASSYSVAGADTGELF
13	many	TRBV9	ASPYSGRATDTQY
11	many	TRBV9	ASSVEGRNTIY
13	many	TRBV5-1	ASSADRGELDTQY
11	NA	TRBV20-1	SVRGVGGYGYT
12	many	TRBV28	ASSPRGGEEKLF
12	many	TRBV10-2	ASSEGWQNTEAF
15	NA	TRBV4-1	ASSLNPRGWMNQEQF
15	many	TRBV5-1	ASSLGPGLAPQETQY
10	many	TRBV11-2	ASRAPDTEAF
10	many	TRBV20-1	SAKQGSQPQH
12	NA	TRBV7-9	ASSRERDYNEQF
11	many	TRBV28	ASSRNNRGGYT
11	many	TRBV6-5	ASSFARRGELF
9	many	TRBV12-3/TRBV12-4	ASSPGETQY
12	many	TRBV29-1	SVRDRGKHNEQF
13	few	TRBV27	ASRLLGRENSPLH
11	few	TRBV7-6	ASSFSLGGEQY
14	many	TRBV5-1	ASSSDGGGDGETQY
13	many	TRBV6-5	ASRFNRDLNYEQY